A single sample is the source of the 23 T cell receptor beta chains below, sequenced in a study of cytomegalovirus exposure and HLA in healthy donors. The PCR contained 60 Vbeta and 13 Jbeta primers. Assay used: immunoSEQ multiplex PCR; TCRdb lists only in-frame clones, some missing. The sample contains approximately 100,000 clones, about 80% of which appear only once. What was sequenced was PBMCs. All receptors come from a female donor in good health and CMV-seronegative.

The chain joins TRBV7-2 to TRBJ2-7; TRBD1 aligns across 11 bases. V trimming: 8 bases; J trimming: 5 bases; junction bases outside the gene matches: 5. The V gene's germline CDR1 is SGHTA and CDR2 FQGNSA. CDR3 length equals 13 residues. The CDR3 is CASGAGQGDEQYF. For the CDR3, the DNA is TGTGCCAGCGGGGCGGGACAGGGGGACGAGCAGTACTTC.

The gene calls are TRBV12-5 and TRBJ2-5; D not certain. Trimming pared 0 bases from V and 5 bases from J, leaving 7 bases between. Germline CDR1 is LGHNT and CDR2 is FRNRAP. CDR3 size: 13 residues. Here the CDR3 reads CASGLVTRETQYF. The CDR3 DNA reads as TGTGCTAGTGGTTTGGTCACCCGGGAGACCCAGTACTTC.

The rearrangement uses TRBV7-9 and TRBJ1-1; maybe TRBD1 (6 bases). Per germline, CDR1 SEHNR and CDR2 FQNEAQ (reference sequence). Trimming removed 2 bases at V and 6 bases at J, with 10 bases between. The length of the CDR3 is 13 residues. This chain's CDR3 is CASSLQEGAEAFF. The CDR3 bases are TGTGCCAGCAGCTTACAAGAGGGGGCTGAAGCTTTCTTT.

Only one count was recorded for this clone. The chain employs TRBV7-8 and TRBJ2-7; possibly TRBD1 for D (5 bases). Germline values: CDR1 SGHVS, CDR2 FQNEAQ. Trimming pared 3 bases from V and 0 bases from J, leaving 12 bases between. This CDR3 has 15 amino acids. This chain's CDR3 is CASSFREIGSYEQYF. In nucleotides, the CDR3 is TGTGCCAGCAGCTTCAGGGAAATTGGCTCCTACGAGCAGTACTTC.

The count of this clone is one. V gene TRBV4-1 combines with J gene TRBJ2-7; D is unresolved. Germline CDR1 is MGHRA and CDR2 is YSYEKL. CDR3 length: 20 amino acids. V was pared by 0 bases and J by 6 bases, with 30 bases between. The CDR3 region is CASSQDRPSGSIRSESEQYF. CDR3 DNA: TGCGCCAGCAGCCAAGATAGGCCCTCCGGGTCGATTCGGTCGGAGAGCGAGCAGTACTTC.

The rearrangement uses TRBV7-8 and TRBJ2-7; D possibly corresponds to TRBD1 (6 bases). Germline CDR1 reads SGHVS; CDR2 reads FQNEAQ. This CDR3 comprises 16 residues. Trimming took off 6 bases at V and 0 bases at J, with 18 bases between the two ends. The DNA of the CDR3 is TGTGCCAGCAGTCGAGACAGGTTGCGAGGCTCCTACGAGCAGTACTTC. Protein sequence: CASSRDRLRGSYEQYF.

The chain uses TRBV27 and TRBJ1-1, with 8 nucleotides matching TRBD1. In germline, CDR1 is MNHEY, CDR2 SMNVEV (reference sequence). Germline trimming cut 3 bases from V and 4 bases from J; bases unmatched to any gene: 4. CDR3 size: 14 residues. The CDR3 sequence: CASSFLTGATEAFF. In DNA, the CDR3 is TGTGCCAGCAGTTTCTTGACAGGGGCCACTGAAGCTTTCTTT.

The table lists this clone with a count of one. The chain has TRBV7-9 and TRBJ2-7, with D maybe TRBD1 (6 bases). The CDR3 is 15 amino acids. The V end lost 3 bases, the J end lost 5 bases, and 17 bases lay between the germline ends. Per germline, CDR1 SEHNR and CDR2 FQNEAQ (reference sequence). CDR3 coding DNA: TGTGCCAGCAGCTTTATACAGGGAGTTCGGGACGAGCAGTACTTC. Amino acid sequence: CASSFIQGVRDEQYF.

In this sample, this clone turned up once. This chain uses TRBV6-1 with TRBJ2-3; 8 positions match TRBD2. The CDR3 spans 15 residues. Germline values: CDR1 MNHNS, CDR2 SASEGT. V lost 4 bases, J lost 4 bases, and 7 bases stayed unmatched. The CDR3 spells CASSALAGGADTQYF. CDR3 bases: TGTGCCAGCAGTGCTCTAGCGGGTGGAGCAGATACGCAGTATTTT.

This chain joins TRBV19 and TRBJ2-7, with D hard to call. This CDR3 spans 13 amino acids. Germline lookup yields CDR1 LNHDA and CDR2 SQIVND (reference sequence). Trimming took 5 bases from V and 4 from J, leaving 12 bases between them. The CDR3 DNA is TGTGCCAGTAGTTCCGGTCTTGGTTACGAGCAGTACTTC. Its protein is CASSSGLGYEQYF.

V gene TRBV27 combines with J gene TRBJ2-1; D gene uncertain. Germline assignment: CDR1 MNHEY and CDR2 SMNVEV (reference sequence). The V end was cut by 3 bases, the J end by 3 bases, with 9 bases between. The CDR3 extends over 14 amino acids. Here the CDR3 reads CASSLSSYYNEQFF. DNA for the CDR3: TGTGCCAGCAGTTTGAGTTCATACTACAATGAGCAGTTCTTC.

This clone was counted a few times. The chain carries TRBV5-1 and TRBJ1-1; D ambiguous. V dropped 0 bases and J dropped 1 base, with 4 bases sitting between them. CDR1 and CDR2 (germline): SGHRS, YFSETQ. CDR3 size: 13 residues. The CDR3 region is CASSLGGNTEAFF. CDR3 nucleotide sequence: TGCGCCAGCAGCTTGGGCGGGAACACTGAAGCTTTCTTT.

The rearrangement links TRBV11-2 to TRBJ2-3, with D possibly matching TRBD2 (5 bases). The V gene's germline CDR1 is SGHAT and CDR2 FQNNGV. Trimming took 5 bases from V and 4 from J, leaving 16 bases between them. CDR3 length: 15 residues. The CDR3: CASSVDLASADTQYF. CDR3 nucleotides: TGTGCCAGCAGCGTCGACTTAGCGTCGGCAGATACGCAGTATTTT.

This clone has just a few counts. The CDR3 DNA reads TGTGCCAGCAGCTTAAATCGGCAGGGGGTAGGTTCACCCCTCCACTTT. It translates to CASSLNRQGVGSPLHF. The V and J genes are TRBV7-3 and TRBJ1-6; 7 nucleotides agree with TRBD1. V was pared by 1 base and J by 9 bases, with 9 bases of the junction left unmatched. This CDR3 region has 16 residues. The germline gives CDR1 SGHTA, CDR2 FQGTGA.

As regards this clone: A read error may account for a junction end that differs from germline. The V call is TRBV6-1, the J call TRBJ1-6; D remains ambiguous. The length of the CDR3 is 16 residues. CDR1 is MNHNS and CDR2 is SASEGT in the germline V gene. The CDR3 loop reads CASSVDSFSYNSPPHF. CDR3 nucleotide sequence: TGTGCCAGCAGTGTAGACTCCTTCTCCTATAATTCACCCCCCCACTTT.

The V gene is TRBV2, the J gene TRBJ1-1; TRBD1 agrees at 7 bases. V shed 7 bases and J 9 bases; nucleotides not matched to a gene: 8. The CDR3 consists of 12 residues. Looked up from germline, CDR1 is SNHLY and CDR2 is FYNNEI. CDR3 sequence reads: CASTQGQAKAFF. The CDR3 DNA follows: TGTGCCAGCACCCAAGGACAGGCTAAAGCTTTCTTT.

V and J are TRBV7-8 and TRBJ2-1; TRBD2 is a possible D gene (6 bases). The CDR3 contains 15 residues. From germline, CDR1 is SGHVS and CDR2 FQNEAQ. V shed 1 base and J shed 4 bases, with 11 bases lying between them. CDR3 in amino acids: CASSLGGTGYNEQFF. The CDR3 DNA follows: TGTGCCAGCAGCTTAGGGGGGACTGGATACAATGAGCAGTTCTTC.

The J gene is TRBJ2-2, the V gene TRBV29-1, with 8 nucleotides matching TRBD2. V lost 3 bases to trimming and J lost 4 bases; unmatched junction nucleotides: 4. CDR3 length: 14 amino acids. Germline lookup yields CDR1 SQVTM and CDR2 ANQGSEA. The CDR3: CSVDGGDITGELFF. The CDR3 coding sequence is TGCAGCGTTGACGGGGGGGATATCACCGGGGAGCTGTTTTTT.

The CDR3 sequence is CASSFGQLSREQYF. CDR3 coding DNA: TGTGCCAGCAGTTTTGGACAGTTAAGTAGGGAGCAGTACTTC. The chain is built from TRBV6-5 and TRBJ2-7, with D tentatively TRBD1 (6 bases). This CDR3 contains 14 residues. V was shortened by 4 bases and J by 7 bases, with 17 bases between the two germline ends. Germline V gene lookup returns CDR1 MNHEY and CDR2 SVGAGI.

The chain combines TRBV9 with TRBJ1-5, with D hard to call. The CDR3 is 13 residues long. Trimming took off 0 bases at V and 4 bases at J, with 5 bases between the two ends. Germline loops: CDR1 SGDLS, CDR2 YYNGEE. CDR3 residues: CASSVETNQPQHF. CDR3 coding DNA: TGTGCCAGCAGCGTAGAGACAAATCAGCCCCAGCATTTT.

The J gene is TRBJ2-7, the V gene TRBV11-2, with D possibly being TRBD1 (6 bases). Trimming cost V 5 bases and J 2 bases, with 19 bases left between them. Germline loops: CDR1 SGHAT, CDR2 FQNNGV. The CDR3 runs to 16 residues. DNA for the CDR3: TGTGCCAGCAGCCTCCCTCGTAGACAGGCAACCTACGAGCAGTACTTC. Encoded protein: CASSLPRRQATYEQYF.

The chain has TRBV7-9 and TRBJ2-7; 9 bases agree with TRBD1. This CDR3 spans 16 amino acids. V was clipped by 0 bases and J by 5 bases; unmatched bases: 8. Germline CDR1 SEHNR, CDR2 FQNEAQ (reference sequence). The CDR3 reads CASSLAPSTGGNEQYF. As DNA, the CDR3 is TGTGCCAGCAGCTTAGCCCCTTCAACAGGGGGCAACGAGCAGTACTTC.

The chain couples TRBV30 to TRBJ2-7; a weak D match, TRBD2 (6 bases). Trimming removed 2 bases at V and 3 bases at J, with 11 bases between. CDR3 size: 13 residues. In germline, CDR1 is GTSNPN, CDR2 SVGIG (reference sequence). CDR3: CAWSSGLNYEQYF. As DNA, the CDR3 is TGTGCCTGGAGTTCGGGACTGAACTACGAGCAGTACTTC.